A selection of T cell receptor beta chains follows, all from one sample in a study of Ad26.COV2.S vaccination and SARS-CoV-2 variants. Here immunoSEQ multiplex PCR was the method, and the copy in TCRdb shows in-frame clones only, minus some. Seen here are around 320,000 clones, 70% to 90% observed once, and the top ten hold 2% to 2.5%. The input for sequencing was peripheral blood, taken in a trial of Ad26.COV2.S vaccine versus placebo. The receptors stem from a person aged 18 to 65 who received the Ad26.COV2.S COVID-19 vaccine or a placebo. Both conserved end residues are part of each CDR3. D genes are given only for firm matches. The listing skips clone size in some rows; elsewhere it reads once, few, many or a size class.

>TRBV6-1|NA|NA|TRBJ1-5
TGTGCCAGCAGTGAAGCGCCGGTAGGGAATCAGCCCCAGCATTTT
CASSEAPVGNQPQHF
>TRBV19|NA|TRBD1|TRBJ2-1
TGTGCCAGTAGTATCCTTGGACAGGGGGTGTACAATGAGCAGTTCTTC
CASSILGQGVYNEQFF
>TRBV29-1|NA|NA|TRBJ2-1
TGCAGCGTTGTACAAATCTACAATGAGCAGTTCTTC
CSVVQIYNEQFF
>TRBV4-1|NA|TRBD1|TRBJ2-7
TGCGCCAGCAGCCCCCGACAGGGCTACGAGCAGTACTTC
CASSPRQGYEQYF
>TRBV12-5|NA|NA|TRBJ1-1
TGTGCTAGTGGTTTTGTGGGTGCTGAAGCTTTCTTT
CASGFVGAEAFF
>TRBV19|NA|NA|TRBJ2-3
TGTGCCAGTAGCCGAGACTGGAGCACAGATACGCAGTATTTT
CASSRDWSTDTQYF
>TRBV6-5|NA|NA|TRBJ1-3
TGTGCCAGCAGGCCGACAGCTGAATCTGGAAACACCATATATTTT
CASRPTAESGNTIYF
>TRBV6-5|NA|NA|TRBJ2-3
TGTGCCAGCAACACGCCAGGCACAGATACGCAGTATTTT
CASNTPGTDTQYF
>TRBV12-3/TRBV12-4|NA|TRBD1|TRBJ2-1
TGTGCCAGCAGTGGGGACAGGTACAATGAGCAGTTCTTC
CASSGDRYNEQFF
>TRBV2|once|TRBD1|TRBJ2-7
TGTGCTCAGGGACAGGGGGGCTCCTACGAGCAGTACTTC
CAQGQGGSYEQYF
>TRBV10-1|NA|NA|TRBJ1-4
TGCGCCAGCAGTCGAGTTTACGGTGAAAAACTGTTTTTT
CASSRVYGEKLFF
>TRBV5-1|NA|NA|TRBJ2-2
TGCGCCAGCAGCTCGTTCCAACAGTCCGCGAACACCGGGGAGCTGTTTTTT
CASSSFQQSANTGELFF
>TRBV29-1|NA|NA|TRBJ2-2
TGCAGCGTTGAGGTCCAGCAGAACACCGGGGAGCTGTTTTTT
CSVEVQQNTGELFF
>TRBV6-5|NA|NA|TRBJ1-1
TGTGCCAGCAGTCAACATATTCTGAACACTGAAGCTTTCTTT
CASSQHILNTEAFF
>TRBV21-1|many|NA|TRBJ2-3
TGTGCCAGCAGCACCCGGGGAACCAGCACAGATACGCAGTATTTT
CASSTRGTSTDTQYF
>TRBV7-8|NA|NA|TRBJ1-6
TGTGCCAGCACCTTCGCCCATTGGGAGGATAATTCACCCCTCCACTTT
CASTFAHWEDNSPLHF
>TRBV30|NA|NA|TRBJ2-7
TGTGCCTGGGACCGGAGGGAGTCCTACGAGCAGTACTTC
CAWDRRESYEQYF
>TRBV11-2|once|NA|TRBJ1-3
TGTGCCAGCAGCTTAGAACGGGGAAACACCATATATTTT
CASSLERGNTIYF
>TRBV27|NA|TRBD1|TRBJ1-6
TGTGCCAGCACCAAAGCGGGACAGGGTTTGAACTCCTATAATTCACCCCTCCACTTT
CASTKAGQGLNSYNSPLHF
>TRBV2|NA|NA|TRBJ1-5
TGTGCCAGCAGAAGGGACGTAAATAGCAATCAGCCCCAGCATTTT
CASRRDVNSNQPQHF